This T cell receptor beta chain appears in the sequencing data of a study of T cell responses to AZD1222 COVID-19 vaccine. Study-level information: Pooled together were second doses at about 4 or about 12 weeks.

In the case of this clone: Its cognate antigen is unknown.

Data came from immunoSEQ multiplex PCR; TCRdb stores just in-frame clones and leaves some out. The sample consists of about 140,000 clones, 80% to 95% of them appearing once. Study conclusions and caveats: A rise in Spike-specific TCR breadth and depth followed two AZD1222 doses. The donor cohort was predominantly white British with a female majority, and clonal diversity may have been underestimated.

This CDR3 has 17 residues. Germline CDR1 is KGHDR and CDR2 is SFDVKD. V shed 1 base and J shed 5 bases, with 16 bases lying between them. The input for sequencing was peripheral blood, taken on day 0 of AZD1222 vaccination. The chain combines TRBV24-1 with TRBJ1-4; D may be TRBD1 (5 bases). This receptor was identified in an adult in good health. Here the CDR3 reads CATSDFPWGGGNEKLFF. CDR3 nucleotides: TGTGCCACCAGTGATTTCCCCTGGGGGGGTGGGAATGAAAAACTGTTTTTT.